The sequence of this TCR beta chain was determined in a study of control samples from healthy donors and cancer patients. The assay was immunoSEQ multiplex PCR, and TCRdb's table has in-frame clones only and misses some. The sample has 120,000 or so clones, about 93% seen once. Sequencing used PBMCs. The clonotype was recovered from a man in his forties or fifties with head and neck cancer.

CDR3 residues: CASSKTYSNQPQHF. As DNA, the CDR3 is TGTGCCAGTAGTAAAACCTATAGCAATCAGCCCCAGCATTTT. This chain connects TRBV19 to TRBJ1-5; D remains unclear. This CDR3 comprises 14 residues. Trimming left V 4 bases short and J 0 bases short, with 7 bases between. The germline V gene has CDR1 LNHDA and CDR2 SQIVND (reference sequence). The full variable domain, its missing parts supplied by reference TRBV19 and TRBJ1-5, is DGGITQSPKYLFRKEGQNVTLSCEQNLNHDAMYWYRQDPGQGLRLIYYSQIVNDFQKGDIAEGYSVSREKKESFPLTVTSAQKNPTAFYLCASSKTYSNQPQHFGDGTRLSIL.